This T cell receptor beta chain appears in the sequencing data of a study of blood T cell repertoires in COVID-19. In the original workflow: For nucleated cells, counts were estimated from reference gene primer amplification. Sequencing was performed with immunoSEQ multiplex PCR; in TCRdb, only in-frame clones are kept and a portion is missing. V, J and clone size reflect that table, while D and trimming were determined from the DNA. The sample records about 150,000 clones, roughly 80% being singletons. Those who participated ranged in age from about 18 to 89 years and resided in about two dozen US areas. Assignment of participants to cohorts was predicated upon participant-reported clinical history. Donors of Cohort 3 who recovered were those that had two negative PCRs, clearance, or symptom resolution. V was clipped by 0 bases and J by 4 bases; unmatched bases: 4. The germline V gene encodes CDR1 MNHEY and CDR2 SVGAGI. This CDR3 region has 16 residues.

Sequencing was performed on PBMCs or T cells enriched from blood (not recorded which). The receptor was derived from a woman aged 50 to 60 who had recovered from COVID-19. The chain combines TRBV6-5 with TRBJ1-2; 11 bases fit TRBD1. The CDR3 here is CASSYSYGTGGYGYTF. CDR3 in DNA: TGTGCCAGCAGTTACTCTTACGGGACAGGGGGCTATGGCTACACCTTC.